These T cell receptor beta chains were read from a single sample in a study of control samples from healthy donors and cancer patients. The method was immunoSEQ multiplex PCR; TCRdb's version includes in-frame clones alone and lacks a portion of them. The sample lists around 100,000 clones; roughly 90% were seen once. Sequencing input: PBMCs. These receptors were taken from a man in his sixties with lung cancer. Each CDR3 is given with its conserved first and last residue. Each record gives: CDR3 DNA, CDR3 protein, D gene, J gene, V gene, clone size. A D gene is named only where the DNA matches it firmly. Size values are once, few and many counts, or a class for expanded clones, and some rows have none.

cdr3_nt: TGTGCCAGCAGTTTGATCTTCTCCTACGAGCAGTACTTC; cdr3_aa: CASSLIFSYEQYF; d_call: NA; j_call: TRBJ2-7; v_call: TRBV27; clone_size: NA
cdr3_nt: TGTGCCAGCAGCCTAGATCGTTATACGCAGTATTTT; cdr3_aa: CASSLDRYTQYF; d_call: NA; j_call: TRBJ2-3; v_call: TRBV3-1/TRBV3-2; clone_size: once
cdr3_nt: TGCGCCAGCAGCTTCAGGGACGAACAAGATACGCAGTATTTT; cdr3_aa: CASSFRDEQDTQYF; d_call: NA; j_call: TRBJ2-3; v_call: TRBV5-1; clone_size: NA
cdr3_nt: TGTGCCACCAGTGATGCAGGGACCTATGGCTACACCTTC; cdr3_aa: CATSDAGTYGYTF; d_call: NA; j_call: TRBJ1-2; v_call: TRBV24-1; clone_size: NA
cdr3_nt: TGTGCCTGGAGATTTCAGGGTGGTTCGAATGAGCAGTTCTTC; cdr3_aa: CAWRFQGGSNEQFF; d_call: NA; j_call: TRBJ2-1; v_call: TRBV30; clone_size: NA
cdr3_nt: TGCGCCAGCAGCTCTTCGGACAGGGTTGCAGATACGCAGTATTTT; cdr3_aa: CASSSSDRVADTQYF; d_call: TRBD1; j_call: TRBJ2-3; v_call: TRBV5-1; clone_size: NA
cdr3_nt: TGCGCCAGCCTCGATCGCTTTGGCACCGGGGAGCTGTTTTTT; cdr3_aa: CASLDRFGTGELFF; d_call: NA; j_call: TRBJ2-2; v_call: TRBV5-1; clone_size: NA
cdr3_nt: TGTGCCAGCAGCGAGGACAGATATGGCTACACCTTC; cdr3_aa: CASSEDRYGYTF; d_call: NA; j_call: TRBJ1-2; v_call: TRBV5-4; clone_size: NA
cdr3_nt: TGTGCCAGCAGCGTCGACTCTAGGAAAGAGACCCAGTACTTC; cdr3_aa: CASSVDSRKETQYF; d_call: NA; j_call: TRBJ2-5; v_call: TRBV7-3; clone_size: NA
cdr3_nt: TGTGCCAGCAGCACTAGCGGGGCGGCACTCGAGACCCAGTACTTC; cdr3_aa: CASSTSGAALETQYF; d_call: TRBD2; j_call: TRBJ2-5; v_call: TRBV7-2; clone_size: NA
cdr3_nt: TGTGCCAGCCGGTCGGTAGGCCATGAGCAGTTCTTC; cdr3_aa: CASRSVGHEQFF; d_call: NA; j_call: TRBJ2-1; v_call: TRBV6-5; clone_size: NA
cdr3_nt: TGTGCCAGCAGTGAAATCGGGACAGGTGAAAAACTGTTTTTT; cdr3_aa: CASSEIGTGEKLFF; d_call: TRBD1; j_call: TRBJ1-4; v_call: TRBV25-1; clone_size: NA
cdr3_nt: TGTGCCAGCAGCCAGGCCTCCGTTTATACGCAGTATTTT; cdr3_aa: CASSQASVYTQYF; d_call: NA; j_call: TRBJ2-3; v_call: TRBV3-1/TRBV3-2; clone_size: NA
cdr3_nt: TGTGCCAGCAGCCTGACACCTACCTACAATGAGCAGTTCTTC; cdr3_aa: CASSLTPTYNEQFF; d_call: NA; j_call: TRBJ2-1; v_call: TRBV7-9; clone_size: NA
cdr3_nt: TGCGCCAGCAGCTTCTCGACAGGAGCTAACTATGGCTACACCTTC; cdr3_aa: CASSFSTGANYGYTF; d_call: NA; j_call: TRBJ1-2; v_call: TRBV5-1; clone_size: NA
cdr3_nt: TGTGCCAGCAGCGCCCGACAGGGGAATGAAAAACTGTTTTTT; cdr3_aa: CASSARQGNEKLFF; d_call: TRBD1; j_call: TRBJ1-4; v_call: TRBV9; clone_size: NA
cdr3_nt: TGTGCCAGCAGCTTGCGGGTATCTGGCACTGAAGCTTTCTTT; cdr3_aa: CASSLRVSGTEAFF; d_call: NA; j_call: TRBJ1-1; v_call: TRBV5-5; clone_size: NA
cdr3_nt: TGTGCCAGAAGCTTTCTATACCCCGCTGCACGAGAAAACATTCAGTACTTC; cdr3_aa: CARSFLYPAARENIQYF; d_call: NA; j_call: TRBJ2-4; v_call: TRBV5-3; clone_size: NA
cdr3_nt: TGTGCCACCAGTGGGGAGGGAAGCTCCTACAATGAGCAGTTCTTC; cdr3_aa: CATSGEGSSYNEQFF; d_call: TRBD2; j_call: TRBJ2-1; v_call: TRBV24-1; clone_size: NA
cdr3_nt: TGCGCCAGCAGCGCCGGGACAGCGAACACTGAAGCTTTCTTT; cdr3_aa: CASSAGTANTEAFF; d_call: TRBD1; j_call: TRBJ1-1; v_call: TRBV5-1; clone_size: NA
cdr3_nt: TGTGCCAGCAGCCAACGTATGAATACCTATAATTCACCCCTCCACTTT; cdr3_aa: CASSQRMNTYNSPLHF; d_call: NA; j_call: TRBJ1-6; v_call: TRBV7-9; clone_size: NA
cdr3_nt: TGCGCCAGCAGTGAGTCGAACGTGAGGGACTACAATGAGCAGTTCTTC; cdr3_aa: CASSESNVRDYNEQFF; d_call: NA; j_call: TRBJ2-1; v_call: TRBV10-1; clone_size: once
cdr3_nt: TGTGCCTGGAGAGAGGGACCGGGGAATTCACCCCTCCACTTT; cdr3_aa: CAWREGPGNSPLHF; d_call: NA; j_call: TRBJ1-6; v_call: TRBV30; clone_size: NA
cdr3_nt: TGTGCCAGCAGTTATGAACAGGGTGAAAAACTGTTTTTT; cdr3_aa: CASSYEQGEKLFF; d_call: NA; j_call: TRBJ1-4; v_call: TRBV5-6; clone_size: NA
cdr3_nt: TGCGCCAGCAGCTCGAGGGCCGTAACGAACACCGGGGAGCTGTTTTTT; cdr3_aa: CASSSRAVTNTGELFF; d_call: NA; j_call: TRBJ2-2; v_call: TRBV5-1; clone_size: NA
cdr3_nt: TGCGCCAGCAGCCCCATACCGACAGGGACGAACACCGGGGAGCTGTTTTTT; cdr3_aa: CASSPIPTGTNTGELFF; d_call: TRBD1; j_call: TRBJ2-2; v_call: TRBV5-1; clone_size: once
cdr3_nt: TGTGCCAGCAGTTTCCGAACCGGGACAGTTGACACTGAAGCTTTCTTT; cdr3_aa: CASSFRTGTVDTEAFF; d_call: TRBD1; j_call: TRBJ1-1; v_call: TRBV5-4; clone_size: once
cdr3_nt: TGTGCCAGCAGCCAAGATGGGAGGTTGAACACTGAAGCTTTCTTT; cdr3_aa: CASSQDGRLNTEAFF; d_call: NA; j_call: TRBJ1-1; v_call: TRBV3-1/TRBV3-2; clone_size: NA
cdr3_nt: TGTGCCAGCAGTGAGTGGGTAGCGGGGGGCTTGACAGATACGCAGTATTTT; cdr3_aa: CASSEWVAGGLTDTQYF; d_call: TRBD2; j_call: TRBJ2-3; v_call: TRBV2; clone_size: NA
cdr3_nt: TGTGCCAGCAGCTTACTGGGGACTAGCGGGGCAGATACGCAGTATTTT; cdr3_aa: CASSLLGTSGADTQYF; d_call: TRBD2; j_call: TRBJ2-3; v_call: TRBV7-3; clone_size: few
cdr3_nt: TGCGCCGGCAGCTTCCGGACAGGTTCACCCCTCCACTTT; cdr3_aa: CAGSFRTGSPLHF; d_call: TRBD1; j_call: TRBJ1-6; v_call: TRBV5-1; clone_size: once
cdr3_nt: TGCGCCAGCAGGGATTGGGTTTTCTCTGGGGCCAACGTCCTGACTTTC; cdr3_aa: CASRDWVFSGANVLTF; d_call: NA; j_call: TRBJ2-6; v_call: TRBV5-1; clone_size: NA
cdr3_nt: TGCAGTGCTAGTTCATTATCTGGGGTAGGAGATGGCTACACCTTC; cdr3_aa: CSASSLSGVGDGYTF; d_call: NA; j_call: TRBJ1-2; v_call: TRBV20-1; clone_size: once
cdr3_nt: TGTGCCAGCAAACAAGGGGGACAGGGTGTCAATGAGCAGTTCTTC; cdr3_aa: CASKQGGQGVNEQFF; d_call: TRBD1; j_call: TRBJ2-1; v_call: TRBV6-6; clone_size: NA
cdr3_nt: TGTGCCAGCAACGGACAGGACTATTCACCCCTCCACTTT; cdr3_aa: CASNGQDYSPLHF; d_call: TRBD1; j_call: TRBJ1-6; v_call: TRBV2; clone_size: few
cdr3_nt: TGTGCCAGCAGTGAGGGGACAGGGGGTTTTGGAGCTTTCTTT; cdr3_aa: CASSEGTGGFGAFF; d_call: TRBD1; j_call: TRBJ1-1; v_call: TRBV6-1; clone_size: NA
cdr3_nt: TGTGCCAGCAGTGAGGGCTTAGATACGCAGTATTTT; cdr3_aa: CASSEGLDTQYF; d_call: NA; j_call: TRBJ2-3; v_call: TRBV6-1; clone_size: once
cdr3_nt: TGTGCCAGCAGCCAAAAGACAGGGTCTCCTGGAAACACCATATATTTT; cdr3_aa: CASSQKTGSPGNTIYF; d_call: TRBD1; j_call: TRBJ1-3; v_call: TRBV7-8; clone_size: NA
cdr3_nt: TGTGCCAGCAGCCAAGATGGGACAGGGCGAGAGAATCAGCCCCAGCATTTT; cdr3_aa: CASSQDGTGRENQPQHF; d_call: TRBD1; j_call: TRBJ1-5; v_call: TRBV4-2; clone_size: NA
cdr3_nt: TGCGCCAGCAGCCCCGGGAGGGATCCTTTCACCTACGAGCAGTACTTC; cdr3_aa: CASSPGRDPFTYEQYF; d_call: TRBD2; j_call: TRBJ2-7; v_call: TRBV10-2; clone_size: NA
cdr3_nt: TGTGCCTGGAGTGTGAGTTCACCCCTCCACTTT; cdr3_aa: CAWSVSSPLHF; d_call: NA; j_call: TRBJ1-6; v_call: TRBV30; clone_size: few
cdr3_nt: TGTGCCAGCAGGGTACAGGGGGCGATCACCGGGGAGCTGTTTTTT; cdr3_aa: CASRVQGAITGELFF; d_call: TRBD1; j_call: TRBJ2-2; v_call: TRBV6-5; clone_size: NA
cdr3_nt: TGTGCCAGCAGACTTGTAACCCTTAGGACAGGGTCGAACACCGGGGAGCTGTTTTTT; cdr3_aa: CASRLVTLRTGSNTGELFF; d_call: TRBD1; j_call: TRBJ2-2; v_call: TRBV3-1/TRBV3-2; clone_size: NA
cdr3_nt: TGTGCCACCAGTGAGGTGAATAGCAATCAGCCCCAGCATTTT; cdr3_aa: CATSEVNSNQPQHF; d_call: NA; j_call: TRBJ1-5; v_call: TRBV24-1; clone_size: NA
cdr3_nt: TGTGCCAGCAGCGAAGGACAGGGGGCCTTTGGAAACACCATATATTTT; cdr3_aa: CASSEGQGAFGNTIYF; d_call: TRBD1; j_call: TRBJ1-3; v_call: TRBV7-9; clone_size: NA
cdr3_nt: TGTGCCAGCAGCGTAGGGTCTGGGCAGGGAGGCTATGAGCAGTTCTTC; cdr3_aa: CASSVGSGQGGYEQFF; d_call: NA; j_call: TRBJ2-1; v_call: TRBV9; clone_size: NA
cdr3_nt: TGTGCCAGCAGTTTAATGGAAAAACTGTTTTTT; cdr3_aa: CASSLMEKLFF; d_call: NA; j_call: TRBJ1-4; v_call: TRBV2; clone_size: NA
cdr3_nt: TGTGCCAGCAGCGTAGGCGGAACAAATCAGCCCCAGCATTTT; cdr3_aa: CASSVGGTNQPQHF; d_call: NA; j_call: TRBJ1-5; v_call: TRBV9; clone_size: NA
cdr3_nt: TGTGCCAGCAGCTTAGTTGGAGTAGAGACCCAGTACTTC; cdr3_aa: CASSLVGVETQYF; d_call: NA; j_call: TRBJ2-5; v_call: TRBV11-3; clone_size: NA
cdr3_nt: TGCGCCAGCAGCCAAGCTGACAGGGACACTGAAGCTTTCTTT; cdr3_aa: CASSQADRDTEAFF; d_call: TRBD1; j_call: TRBJ1-1; v_call: TRBV4-1; clone_size: NA
cdr3_nt: TGTGCCGGTCTTCGGACAGCGGACACTGAAGCTTTCTTT; cdr3_aa: CAGLRTADTEAFF; d_call: NA; j_call: TRBJ1-1; v_call: TRBV30; clone_size: NA
cdr3_nt: TGCGCCAGCAGCTTGGAGGGAAGCTCCTATAATTCACCCCTCCACTTT; cdr3_aa: CASSLEGSSYNSPLHF; d_call: NA; j_call: TRBJ1-6; v_call: TRBV5-1; clone_size: NA
cdr3_nt: TGTGCCAGCAGCATGTCTAGCGTTTCCTACGAGCAGTACTTC; cdr3_aa: CASSMSSVSYEQYF; d_call: NA; j_call: TRBJ2-7; v_call: TRBV5-5; clone_size: NA
cdr3_nt: TGTGCCAGCAATAGACAGGGGGCAACTGAAGCTTTCTTT; cdr3_aa: CASNRQGATEAFF; d_call: TRBD1; j_call: TRBJ1-1; v_call: TRBV12-3/TRBV12-4; clone_size: once
cdr3_nt: TGTGCCAGCAGTCTATTAGGGACAGTCAGCTCTGGAAACACCATATATTTT; cdr3_aa: CASSLLGTVSSGNTIYF; d_call: TRBD1; j_call: TRBJ1-3; v_call: TRBV2; clone_size: NA